This T cell receptor (beta chain) appears in the sequencing data of a study of cytomegalovirus exposure and HLA in healthy donors. Findings of the study overall: Associated with cytomegalovirus, according to the listing, were around 170 TCR beta chains.

The ends lost 4 bases at V and 0 bases at J; junction bases unmatched: 9. Germline V gene lookup returns CDR1 MDHEN and CDR2 SYDVKM. There are 17 residues in the CDR3. This clone was counted once. Its antigen is undetermined. The donors formed part of the roughly 120-subject validation cohort, distinct from the 666-subject first cohort. Only in-frame clones appear in the TCRdb table, and some are missing; sequencing was by immunoSEQ multiplex PCR. The sample yields 120,000 to 150,000 clones, 70% to 90% seen once. Sequencing was performed on PBMCs. This TCR was recovered from a young man in good health and CMV-seropositive. The chain joins TRBV28 to TRBJ1-3, with 7 bases matching TRBD1. CDR3 in amino acids: CASSSGGERGSGNTIYF. CDR3 sequence (DNA): TGTGCCAGCAGTTCAGGGGGTGAAAGGGGCTCTGGAAACACCATATATTTT.